What follows are 15 T cell receptor beta chains derived from one specimen sequenced in a study of blood T cells in healthy people across ages. The use of a sample-barcoded 5' primer and a J-beta primer mix characterized a second PCR of roughly 6 to 11 cycles. TCRdb re-called the 5' RACE reads through MiXCR, storing one row per CDR3 protein. The profile shows 600,000 to 1,000,000 distinct CDR3 sequences, nearly 60% of them singletons. Input material: blood. These receptors were obtained from a young man in good health.

This clonotype showed up just a few times. CDR3 bases: TGTGCCAGCAGTTACAGTCCCCAAGAGACCCAGTACTTC. Protein product: CASSYSPQETQYF. The rearrangement uses TRBV6-5 and TRBJ2-5; D remains unclear. Trimming took 2 bases from V and 1 from J, leaving 5 bases between them. This CDR3 comprises 13 residues. Germline lookup yields CDR1 MNHEY and CDR2 SVGAGI.

DNA for the CDR3: TGTGCCAGCAGGAGAGGGGTAGGGGAGCAGTACTTC. This codes for CASRRGVGEQYF. This chain joins TRBV12-3 or TRBV12-4 and TRBJ2-5; D is perhaps TRBD1 or TRBD2 (5 bases each). V was shortened by 6 bases and J by 11 bases, with 16 bases between the two germline ends. The CDR3 is 12 amino acids.

This clonotype was seen only once. J is TRBJ2-5 and V is TRBV7-2; 7 bases agree with TRBD1. The CDR3 runs to 15 residues. The V gene end was trimmed by 5 bases and the J gene end by 5 bases; junction bases not matched to a gene: 11. Per germline, CDR1 SGHTA and CDR2 FQGNSA. CDR3 protein: CASSPTGFRKETQYF. The CDR3 bases are TGTGCCAGCAGCCCGACAGGGTTCCGTAAGGAGACCCAGTACTTC.

This clonotype was recorded a few times. The J gene is TRBJ2-3, the V gene TRBV7-2; D gene unclear. Germline V gene data show CDR1 as SGHTA and CDR2 as FQGNSA. The CDR3 length is 14 residues. Trimming pared 5 bases from V and 2 bases from J, leaving 11 bases between. The CDR3 nucleotides read TGTGCCAGCAGCCTCAGGTGGGCCACAGATACGCAGTATTTT. Translated, it gives CASSLRWATDTQYF.

This clonotype was detected a few times. V is TRBV7-2 and J is TRBJ2-3; D not certain. The germline gives CDR1 SGHTA, CDR2 FQGNSA. This CDR3 is built from 16 residues. With 1 base removed from V and 0 bases from J, the gap between germline ends came to 11 bases. As DNA, the CDR3 is TGTGCCAGCAGCTTAGTTGGCGGCGGAAGCACAGATACGCAGTATTTT. Its protein is CASSLVGGGSTDTQYF.

This clonotype was detected only a few times. The chain recombines TRBV15 with TRBJ2-5; 10 bases are a match to TRBD2. The CDR3 consists of 16 residues. Trimming at V came to 5 bases and at J to 11 bases, leaving 17 bases not matched to a gene. Germline V gene data show CDR1 as LNHNV and CDR2 as YYDKDF (reference sequence). For the CDR3, the DNA is TGTGCCACCAGCGGACGAGGACTAGCGGTCTACAATGAGCAGTACTTC. Translating gives CATSGRGLAVYNEQYF.

In its sample, this clonotype was seen once. This chain uses TRBV7-2 with TRBJ2-7, with TRBD1 matching 7 bases. Trimming took 5 bases from V and 3 from J; bases not matched to a gene: 13. Germline CDR1 SGHTA, CDR2 FQGNSA. This CDR3 region has 16 residues. CDR3 sequence reads: CASSPQSDRVYYEQYF. DNA of the CDR3: TGTGCCAGCAGCCCACAAAGCGACAGGGTTTACTACGAGCAGTACTTC.

The chain is built from TRBV6-5 and TRBJ2-5; TRBD1 or TRBD2 may be the D gene (5 bases each). The germline gives CDR1 MNHEY, CDR2 SVGAGI. V gave up 7 bases and J gave up 11 bases, with 17 bases separating them. The CDR3 is 12 residues long. The DNA for the CDR3 is TGTGCCAGCAAGTCGGGGCTCGATGAGCAGTACTTC. It yields the protein CASKSGLDEQYF.

The V gene is TRBV7-9, the J gene TRBJ2-7; 9 bases are shared with TRBD2. CDR3 length equals 15 residues. Germline CDR1 reads SEHNR; CDR2 reads FQNEAQ (reference sequence). The junction had 9 bases not matched to a gene; V was cut back by 5 bases and J by 4 bases. CDR3 protein: CASSAGGGGEYEQYF. DNA of the CDR3: TGTGCCAGCAGCGCGGGAGGGGGGGGAGAGTACGAGCAGTACTTC.

The V gene is TRBV15, the J gene TRBJ1-3, with D unresolved. V lost 0 bases and J lost 0, with 9 bases in between. The germline V gene encodes CDR1 LNHNV and CDR2 YYDKDF (reference sequence). The length of the CDR3 is 16 residues. The CDR3 nucleotides read TGTGCCACCAGCAGAGAAGCGACACTCTCTGGAAACACCATATATTTT. It yields the protein CATSREATLSGNTIYF.

This clonotype occurred once. The chain has TRBV20-1 and TRBJ2-5; D not certain. The J call may be incorrect, as the DNA end agrees better with TRBJ2-7. The length of the CDR3 is 11 residues. The germline V gene encodes CDR1 DFQATT and CDR2 SNEGSKA (reference sequence). The CDR3 coding sequence is TGCAGTACTATCGACCTCTACGAGCAGTACTTC. Translating gives CSTIDLYEQYF.

The chain couples TRBV12-3 or TRBV12-4 to TRBJ1-5; D is uncertain. The CDR3 extends over 13 amino acids. Trimming took off 2 bases at V and 7 bases at J, with 9 bases between the two ends. CDR3 in amino acids: CASSLKERQPQHF. In nucleotides, the CDR3 is TGTGCCAGCAGTTTAAAGGAGCGACAGCCCCAGCATTTT.

The chain has TRBV20-1 and TRBJ2-3; no clear D gene. V lost 0 bases to trimming and J lost 0 bases, with 4 bases between them. Per germline, CDR1 DFQATT and CDR2 SNEGSKA (reference sequence). The CDR3 is 13 amino acids. The CDR3 DNA sequence: TGCAGTGCTAGAGATGACAGCACAGATACGCAGTATTTT. Translation gives CSARDDSTDTQYF.

The genes are TRBV5-1 and TRBJ2-5, with D perhaps matching TRBD1 (6 bases). Germline V gene data show CDR1 as SGHRS and CDR2 as YFSETQ. This CDR3 has 14 residues. Trimming cost V 0 bases and J 4 bases, with 10 bases left between them. CDR3 in amino acids: CASSLDFRGETQYF. The CDR3 DNA is TGCGCCAGCAGCTTGGATTTCAGGGGAGAGACCCAGTACTTC.

The CDR3 protein is CSARVGSQDTEAFF. CDR3 DNA sequence: TGCAGTGCTAGAGTAGGGAGCCAGGACACTGAAGCTTTCTTT. This rearrangement joins TRBV20-1 to TRBJ1-1; D is undetermined. With 1 base removed from V and 3 bases from J, the gap between germline ends came to 12 bases. The germline V gene has CDR1 DFQATT and CDR2 SNEGSKA (reference sequence). The CDR3 has 14 amino acids.